Each of the 27 T cell receptor beta chains below was sequenced from the same sample in a study of cytomegalovirus exposure and HLA in healthy donors. This PCR relied on a set of 60 Vbeta primers and 13 Jbeta primers. Clones were sequenced by immunoSEQ multiplex PCR, and TCRdb holds only the in-frame ones, with some missing. This table has approximately 72,000 clones, 60% to 75% appearing once. Sequences were obtained from PBMCs. These receptors were collected from a man aged 35 to 55 in good health and CMV-seropositive.

The sample holds a few counts of this clone. V usage is TRBV10-3 and J usage is TRBJ2-1; the match to TRBD1 covers 9 bases. The trim removed 3 bases at V and 6 bases at J, leaving 9 bases unmatched. The germline V gene encodes CDR1 ENHRY and CDR2 SYGVKD. The CDR3 runs 16 residues. The chain's CDR3 is CAISEIEQGARNEQFF. The CDR3 DNA sequence: TGTGCCATCAGTGAAATTGAACAGGGGGCGCGCAATGAGCAGTTCTTC.

Points on this clone: This sample also contains other DNA sequences that code for the same CDR3. V is TRBV2 and J is TRBJ1-1, with TRBD1 matching 7 bases. The J segment lost 4 bases and the V segment lost 6 bases, leaving 5 bases of the junction unmatched. Germline V gene data show CDR1 as SNHLY and CDR2 as FYNNEI. The CDR3 length is 13 residues. CDR3 coding DNA: TGTGCCAGCAGACGGACAGGTGGCACTGAAGCTTTCTTT. Translation: CASRRTGGTEAFF.

The V call is TRBV6-1, the J call TRBJ1-2; 10 bases align to TRBD1. V lost 5 bases and J lost 5; bases outside the gene matches: 8. CDR1 and CDR2 from the germline V gene are MNHNS and SASEGT. The CDR3 runs 15 residues. DNA for the CDR3: TGTGCCAGCAGTCTAATGGGGACAGGGGATTATGGCTACACCTTC. Translating gives CASSLMGTGDYGYTF.

The DNA of the CDR3 is TGTGCTAGTGGTTTGGTATCTCGGGTACATACGCAGTATTTT. Translation: CASGLVSRVHTQYF. The chain combines TRBV12-5 with TRBJ2-3; no firm D call. This CDR3 is built from 14 residues. V lost 0 bases to trimming and J lost 7 bases, with 11 bases between them. Germline CDR1 is LGHNT and CDR2 is FRNRAP.

The table lists this clone with a count of one. The rearrangement joins TRBV5-1 to TRBJ1-1; D remains unclear. CDR1 SGHRS and CDR2 YFSETQ come from the germline V gene. V lost 3 bases to trimming and J lost 4 bases, with 13 bases between them. The CDR3 is 14 residues long. The CDR3 region is CASSSTVGGTEAFF. CDR3 DNA sequence: TGCGCCAGCAGCTCAACCGTAGGAGGCACTGAAGCTTTCTTT.

The chain joins TRBV6-5 to TRBJ1-1; TRBD1 might be the D (6 bases). The CDR3 spans 11 residues. Germline V lookup: CDR1 MNHEY, CDR2 SVGAGI. Trimming shortened V by 11 bases and J by 4 bases, and 11 bases separated the two germline ends. The CDR3 is CASRGGTEAFF. The CDR3 nucleotides read TGTGCCTCGAGGGGGGGCACTGAAGCTTTCTTT.

The V gene is TRBV11-3, the J gene TRBJ2-7, with TRBD2 identical over 8 bases. The CDR3 is 14 residues long. V dropped 5 bases and J dropped 7; count of bases not matched to a gene: 10. In germline, CDR1 is SGHNT, CDR2 YENEEA. The CDR3 bases are TGTGCCAGCAGCCAACGAGCGGGGGCGCGAGAGCAGTACTTC. Its translation: CASSQRAGAREQYF.

The chain uses TRBV11-3 and TRBJ1-1; TRBD1 agrees at 7 bases. V gave up 1 base and J gave up 1 base; unmatched junction bases: 12. CDR3 size: 18 residues. Germline V gene lookup returns CDR1 SGHNT and CDR2 YENEEA. In nucleotides, the CDR3 is TGTGCCAGCAGCTTAGGAGGTCGTTGGGGACAGACGAACACTGAAGCTTTCTTT. Its translation is CASSLGGRWGQTNTEAFF.

The gene calls are TRBV7-2 and TRBJ2-3; a possible D gene is TRBD2 (6 bases). CDR1 and CDR2 from the germline V gene are SGHTA and FQGNSA. V was clipped by 5 bases and J by 3 bases, with 21 bases between them. This CDR3 is built from 17 residues. The CDR3 loop reads CASSLRGFGRGTDTQYF. The CDR3 nucleotides are TGTGCCAGCAGCCTTAGGGGTTTTGGTCGGGGGACAGATACGCAGTATTTT.

This CDR3 is CASSLRGGHETQYF. The CDR3 bases are TGTGCCAGCAGCTTGCGGGGGGGCCATGAGACCCAGTACTTC. This chain connects TRBV5-6 to TRBJ2-5; TRBD2 aligns across 8 bases. J lost 5 bases, V lost 1 base, and 4 bases had no gene match. This CDR3 contains 14 residues. CDR1 SGHDT and CDR2 YYEEEE come from the germline V gene.

This rearrangement joins TRBV4-1 to TRBJ2-3; possible D gene TRBD1, 5 bases. CDR1 is MGHRA, CDR2 YSYEKL, per germline. The ends were cut back, 3 bases at V and 7 bases at J, with 8 bases in the middle. The CDR3 runs to 12 residues. CDR3 region: CASSQGRYTQYF. The CDR3, as DNA: TGCGCCAGCAGCCAGGGGCGGTATACGCAGTATTTT.

The chain couples TRBV2 to TRBJ1-2; 10 bases fit TRBD1. The trim removed 5 bases at V and 6 bases at J, leaving 6 bases unmatched. Germline V CDR1 and CDR2: SNHLY, FYNNEI. The CDR3 spans 14 residues. In DNA form, the CDR3 reads TGTGCCAGCAGTCTAGGGACAGGGGAAGATGGCTACACCTTC. This sequence encodes CASSLGTGEDGYTF.

In its sample, this clone was seen a few times. The chain links TRBV28 to TRBJ1-5; D is perhaps TRBD1 (5 bases). Trimming removed 5 bases from V and 10 bases from J, with 18 bases in between. The CDR3 has 14 residues. Germline CDR1 MDHEN, CDR2 SYDVKM. DNA of the CDR3: TGTGCCAGCAGTCTGATGGGGCTTTTCGAACCCCAGCATTTT. It encodes CASSLMGLFEPQHF.

The sample holds a few counts of this clone. V gene TRBV5-1 combines with J gene TRBJ2-1, with TRBD2 matching 10 bases. The CDR3 length is 15 residues. V lost 4 bases to trimming and J lost 3 bases; unmatched junction nucleotides: 4. Germline V CDR1 and CDR2: SGHRS, YFSETQ. The CDR3 spells CASSITSGNYNEQFF. The CDR3 DNA reads TGCGCCAGCAGCATAACTAGCGGGAACTACAATGAGCAGTTCTTC.

The CDR3 DNA is TGTGCCAGCGCCCCCAGGGGAAGGGACACTGAAGCTTTCTTT. This encodes CASAPRGRDTEAFF. The rearrangement uses TRBV5-5 and TRBJ1-1; weak D call: TRBD1 (6 bases). CDR3 size: 14 residues. Germline CDR1 is SGHKS and CDR2 is YYEKEE (reference sequence). Trimming took 7 bases from V and 3 from J, leaving 16 bases between them.

This clone has only a few counts. This rearrangement joins TRBV4-1 to TRBJ2-7; no clear D. Germline V gives CDR1 MGHRA, CDR2 YSYEKL. V lost 5 bases and J lost 0, with 8 bases in between. This CDR3 has 13 residues. The CDR3 sequence: CASSSSDSYEQYF. The CDR3 nucleotides read TGCGCCAGCAGCAGTTCAGACTCCTACGAGCAGTACTTC.

This clone was counted only a few times. This chain joins TRBV4-1 and TRBJ1-1; TRBD1 is a possible D gene (6 bases). The ends were cut back, 4 bases at V and 3 bases at J, with 18 bases in the middle. Germline CDR1 reads MGHRA; CDR2 reads YSYEKL. This CDR3 region has 16 residues. CDR3 residues: CASSRDRTAWDTEAFF. For the CDR3, the DNA is TGCGCCAGCAGCCGCGACCGGACAGCCTGGGACACTGAAGCTTTCTTT.

This clone showed up just a few times. The V call is TRBV9, the J call TRBJ2-1, with 10 nucleotides matching TRBD1. Germline V gene sequence: CDR1 SGDLS, CDR2 YYNGEE. The CDR3 loop spans 17 amino acids. With V trimmed by 4 bases and J by 2 bases, 9 bases remained unmatched. The CDR3 DNA reads TGTGCCAGCAGCTTCCTGGGGGGGACAGGGGCCTACAATGAGCAGTTCTTC. It specifies CASSFLGGTGAYNEQFF.

This clone was seen only a few times. The rearrangement uses TRBV10-3 and TRBJ1-1, with D possibly being TRBD1 (5 bases). CDR1 and CDR2 (germline): ENHRY, SYGVKD. V gave up 7 bases and J gave up 1 base, with 10 bases separating them. This CDR3 spans 13 amino acids. DNA of the CDR3: TGTGCCATCACCGACGGGGGGAACACTGAAGCTTTCTTT. Translated, it gives CAITDGGNTEAFF.

This clone was seen more than once but under ten times. The CDR3 sequence: CASSRTGGSTDTQYF. DNA of the CDR3: TGTGCCAGCTCACGTACAGGGGGGAGCACAGATACGCAGTATTTT. The V and J genes are TRBV18 and TRBJ2-3, with 8 bases aligning to TRBD1. The trim removed 4 bases at V and 0 bases at J, leaving 3 bases unmatched. This CDR3 contains 15 residues. Germline CDR1 reads KGHSH; CDR2 reads LQKENI.

In regard to this clone: Sequence at one end of the junction differs from germline and may be a read error. The chain has TRBV7-9 and TRBJ2-3; no reliable D call. This CDR3 contains 13 residues. The germline CDR1 and CDR2 sequences are SEHNR and FQNEAQ (reference sequence). Here the CDR3 reads CSSLLTSSDTQYF. The CDR3 DNA reads as TGTTCCAGCCTCCTGACTTCTTCAGATACGCAGTATTTT.

The chain carries TRBV10-3 and TRBJ1-2; a possible D gene is TRBD1 (5 bases). Germline CDR1 is ENHRY and CDR2 is SYGVKD. The germline V and J ends were trimmed by 2 bases and 7 bases, with 11 bases remaining between them. There are 13 residues in the CDR3. CDR3: CAISEARDTGYTF. In DNA, the CDR3 is TGTGCCATCAGTGAGGCCAGGGATACTGGCTACACCTTC.

The chain recombines TRBV11-3 with TRBJ1-1; maybe TRBD1 (6 bases). V shed 1 base and J shed 1 base, with 19 bases lying between them. Germline V gene lookup returns CDR1 SGHNT and CDR2 YENEEA. The CDR3 totals 18 residues. In DNA form, the CDR3 reads TGTGCCAGCAGCTTAGTAGGAGTGTGGGGACATACGAACACTGAAGCTTTCTTT. Amino acids: CASSLVGVWGHTNTEAFF.

The CDR3 DNA follows: TGTGCCAGCAGTGCCCTAGCGGGGGGTTCCTACGAGCAGTACTTC. It codes for CASSALAGGSYEQYF. The rearrangement joins TRBV27 to TRBJ2-7, with 11 bases aligning to TRBD2. The V segment lost 5 bases and the J segment 1 base; nucleotides outside the gene matches: 4. CDR1 and CDR2 (germline): MNHEY, SMNVEV (reference sequence). The CDR3 is made up of 15 amino acids.

The V gene is TRBV4-1, the J gene TRBJ1-1, with 8 bases aligning to TRBD1. The V and J ends lost 2 bases and 8 bases, in that order; junction bases with no gene match: 4. The germline CDR1 and CDR2 sequences are MGHRA and YSYEKL. CDR3 length: 13 amino acids. The CDR3 DNA is TGCGCCAGCAGCCAAACAAGGACAGGGGAAGCTTTCTTT. Protein: CASSQTRTGEAFF.

This clone was seen more than once but under ten times. The genes are TRBV14 and TRBJ1-2; no definite D call. Trimming pared 3 bases from V and 4 bases from J, leaving 9 bases between. CDR1 and CDR2 (germline): SGHDN, FVKESK. The CDR3 has 13 amino acids. As DNA, the CDR3 is TGTGCCAGCAGCCAGGGCAGAACCTATGGCTACACCTTC. This gives the protein CASSQGRTYGYTF.

As concerns this clone: The sample has other DNA sequences that encode this CDR3 too. The chain uses TRBV11-3 and TRBJ2-7; D remains ambiguous. Germline V CDR1 and CDR2: SGHNT, YENEEA. The CDR3 has 15 residues. The V and J ends lost 5 bases and 4 bases respectively, with 18 bases between them. The CDR3 reads CASSQRQKAAYEQYF. CDR3 nucleotides: TGTGCCAGCAGCCAGAGGCAGAAGGCGGCATACGAGCAGTACTTC.